The clone carrying this T cell receptor beta chain was counted a few times. Trimming took off 3 bases at V and 3 bases at J, with 2 bases between the two ends. Germline-derived CDR1 and CDR2 are LGHDT and YNNKEL (reference sequence). The CDR3 totals 12 residues. Assay used: immunoSEQ multiplex PCR; TCRdb lists only in-frame clones, some missing. This table holds about 57,000 clones, more than 80% found once. These data come from a study of blood T cell repertoires in COVID-19. The clonotype was recovered from a woman aged 40 to 50 with acute COVID-19. The sample comprised PBMCs or T cells enriched from blood (not recorded which). The chain employs TRBV3-1 (or the pseudogene TRBV3-2) and TRBJ2-2; D not certain. The CDR3 is CASSHYTGELFF. In DNA, the CDR3 is TGTGCCAGCAGCCACTACACCGGGGAGCTGTTTTTT.